The TCR beta chain under discussion was sequenced for a study of cytomegalovirus exposure and HLA in healthy donors. About the study: In a previous analysis, some 120 million unique TCR beta sequences were found from 150 million to 200 million T cells.

The CDR3 is 14 residues long. Germline V gives CDR1 SGHRS, CDR2 YFSETQ. The V gene lost 6 bases and the J gene lost 2 bases, with 11 bases spanning the gap. The study ran its PCR with 60 Vbeta and 13 Jbeta primers. Assay used: immunoSEQ multiplex PCR; TCRdb lists only in-frame clones, some missing. The sample consists of about 60,000 clones, over 75% of them appearing once. This TCR derives from a man aged 18 to 29 in good health and CMV-seronegative. The rearrangement links TRBV5-1 to TRBJ2-2; D ambiguous. Material: PBMCs. CDR3 DNA: TGCGCCAGCAACCGCGGCAGCAACACCGGGGAGCTGTTTTTT. It is translated as CASNRGSNTGELFF.